These 4 T cell receptor beta chains were sequenced from one sample in a study of T cell responses to AZD1222 COVID-19 vaccine. Data came from immunoSEQ multiplex PCR; TCRdb stores just in-frame clones and leaves some out. The table records about 110,000 clones, 91% of them present only once. The sample in question was peripheral blood, obtained on day 0 of AZD1222 vaccination. The receptors shown here come from an adult in good health.

The chain couples TRBV12-3 or TRBV12-4 to TRBJ1-2; no firm D call. With 5 bases removed from V and 3 bases from J, the gap between germline ends came to 10 bases. The CDR3 loop spans 13 amino acids. The CDR3 region is CASSPQWDYGYTF. The CDR3 DNA reads TGTGCCAGCAGTCCTCAGTGGGACTATGGCTACACCTTC.

The chain has TRBV5-1 and TRBJ2-2; 10 nucleotides agree with TRBD2. CDR3 length: 15 residues. Germline CDR1 reads SGHRS; CDR2 reads YFSETQ. Trimming cost V 5 bases and J 3 bases; bases outside gene matches: 4. As DNA, the CDR3 is TGCGCCAGCAGAACCGGGACTAGCGACACCGGGGAGCTGTTTTTT. Its protein product is CASRTGTSDTGELFF.

The chain carries TRBV19 and TRBJ2-7; 9 bases line up with TRBD2. Trimming removed 5 bases from V and 5 bases from J; junction bases left unmatched: 7. Germline CDR1 LNHDA, CDR2 SQIVND (reference sequence). The CDR3 runs 14 residues. CDR3 loop: CASSGSGRKNEQYF. In DNA form, the CDR3 reads TGTGCCAGTAGTGGCAGCGGGAGGAAGAACGAGCAGTACTTC. Based on the CDR3 plus reference TRBV19 and TRBJ2-7, the full variable domain is DGGITQSPKYLFRKEGQNVTLSCEQNLNHDAMYWYRQDPGQGLRLIYYSQIVNDFQKGDIAEGYSVSREKKESFPLTVTSAQKNPTAFYLCASSGSGRKNEQYFGPGTRLTVT.

This clone was seen just once. This chain connects TRBV19 to TRBJ1-5; 7 bases line up with TRBD1. CDR3 length: 17 amino acids. Germline V gene lookup returns CDR1 LNHDA and CDR2 SQIVND (reference sequence). V shed 3 bases and J 0 bases; nucleotides not matched to a gene: 8. This chain's CDR3 is CASSMDLQGYSNQPQHF. CDR3 in DNA: TGTGCCAGTAGTATGGACTTACAGGGGTATAGCAATCAGCCCCAGCATTTT.